The clone carrying this T cell receptor beta chain was seen more than once but under ten times. The CDR3 is 12 residues long. V was clipped by 8 bases and J by 4 bases, with 11 bases between them. Germline CDR1 reads SGHAT; CDR2 reads FQNNGV. In the authors' workflow: Reference gene primer amplification yielded estimated nucleated cell counts. Profiling relied on immunoSEQ multiplex PCR, and the TCRdb table lists in-frame clones only, not all of them. V and J calls and clone size come straight from that table; D and trimming were deduced from the DNA. The sample shows approximately 190,000 clones, around nine tenths of them seen only once. The sample is drawn from a study of blood T cell repertoires in COVID-19. Study-wide background: PBMCs, B-cell-depleted T cells, or T cells provided the cDNA or gDNA that made up the material.

The receptor comes from a man aged 50 to 59 with acute or convalescent COVID-19. The material sequenced was peripheral blood. This chain joins TRBV11-2 and TRBJ1-2, with D perhaps TRBD1 (6 bases). The CDR3 bases are TGTGCCAGCGATGACAGGTCCTATGGCTACACCTTC. Its translation is CASDDRSYGYTF.